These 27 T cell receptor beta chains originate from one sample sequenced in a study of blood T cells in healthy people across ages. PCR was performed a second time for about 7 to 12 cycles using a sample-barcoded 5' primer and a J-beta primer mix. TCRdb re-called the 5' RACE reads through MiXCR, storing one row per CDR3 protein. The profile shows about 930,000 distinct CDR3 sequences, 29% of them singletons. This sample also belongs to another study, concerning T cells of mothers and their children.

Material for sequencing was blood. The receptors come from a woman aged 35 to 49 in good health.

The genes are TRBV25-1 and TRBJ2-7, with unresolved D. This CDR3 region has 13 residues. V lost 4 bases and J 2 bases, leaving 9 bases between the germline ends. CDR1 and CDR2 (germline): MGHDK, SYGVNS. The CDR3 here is CASSGAVPYEQYF. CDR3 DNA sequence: TGTGCCAGCAGTGGGGCGGTCCCCTACGAGCAGTACTTC.

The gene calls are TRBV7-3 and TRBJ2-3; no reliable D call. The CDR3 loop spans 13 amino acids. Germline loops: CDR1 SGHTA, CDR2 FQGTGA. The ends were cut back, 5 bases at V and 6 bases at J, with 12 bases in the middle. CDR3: CASSPGPGDTQYF. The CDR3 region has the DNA TGTGCCAGCAGCCCCGGTCCCGGGGATACGCAGTATTTT.

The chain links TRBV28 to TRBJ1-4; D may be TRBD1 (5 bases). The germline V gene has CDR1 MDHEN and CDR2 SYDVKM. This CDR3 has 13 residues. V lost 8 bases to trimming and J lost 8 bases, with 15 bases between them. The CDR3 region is CASGPGSREKLFF. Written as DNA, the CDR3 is TGTGCCAGCGGGCCAGGGTCTCGCGAAAAACTGTTTTTT.

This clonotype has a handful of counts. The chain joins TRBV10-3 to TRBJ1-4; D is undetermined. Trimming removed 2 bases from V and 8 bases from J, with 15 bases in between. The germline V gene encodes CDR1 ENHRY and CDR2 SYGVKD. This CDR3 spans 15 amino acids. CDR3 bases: TGTGCCATCAGTGAGACTAAATACGTAAGGGAAAAACTGTTTTTT. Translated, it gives CAISETKYVREKLFF.

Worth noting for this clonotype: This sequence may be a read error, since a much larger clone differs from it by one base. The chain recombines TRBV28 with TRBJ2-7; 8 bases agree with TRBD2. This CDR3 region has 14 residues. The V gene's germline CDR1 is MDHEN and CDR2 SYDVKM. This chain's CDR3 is CANSRGGASYEQYF. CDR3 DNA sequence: TGTGCCAACAGTCGGGGGGGGGCTTCCTACGAGCAGTACTTC.

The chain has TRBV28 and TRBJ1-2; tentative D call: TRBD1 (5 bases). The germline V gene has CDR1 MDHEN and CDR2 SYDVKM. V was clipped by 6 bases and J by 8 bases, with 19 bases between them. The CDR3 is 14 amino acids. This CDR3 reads CASRYRDPEGGYTF. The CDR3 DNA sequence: TGTGCCAGCAGGTACCGGGACCCGGAGGGAGGCTACACCTTC.

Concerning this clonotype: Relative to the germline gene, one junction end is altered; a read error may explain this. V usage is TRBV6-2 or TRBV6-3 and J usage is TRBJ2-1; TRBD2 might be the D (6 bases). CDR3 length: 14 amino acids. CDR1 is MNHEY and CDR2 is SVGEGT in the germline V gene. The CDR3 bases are TGTGCCGGCAGACTAGGGTATTCCTACAATGAGCAGTTCTTC. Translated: CAGRLGYSYNEQFF.

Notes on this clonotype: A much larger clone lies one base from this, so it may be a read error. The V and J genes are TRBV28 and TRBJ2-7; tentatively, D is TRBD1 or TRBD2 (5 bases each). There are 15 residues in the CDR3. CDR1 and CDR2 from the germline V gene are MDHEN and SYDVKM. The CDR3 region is CAGSRPRDGTYEQYF. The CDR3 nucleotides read TGTGCCGGCAGTAGACCCCGGGACGGCACCTACGAGCAGTACTTC.

The CDR3 nucleotides are TGTGCCAGCGGTAAACAAAATGAGCAGTTCTTC. Its protein is CASGKQNEQFF. V gene TRBV2 combines with J gene TRBJ2-1; D is undetermined. The CDR3 is 11 amino acids. Germline CDR1 SNHLY, CDR2 FYNNEI. The V end was cut by 8 bases, the J end by 7 bases, with 9 bases between.

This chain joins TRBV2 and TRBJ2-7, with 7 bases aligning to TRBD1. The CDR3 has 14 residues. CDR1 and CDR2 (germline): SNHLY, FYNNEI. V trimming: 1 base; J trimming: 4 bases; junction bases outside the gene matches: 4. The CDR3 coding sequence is TGTGCCAGCAGTGAAGAGGGACAGTTATACGAGCAGTACTTC. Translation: CASSEEGQLYEQYF.

The DNA of the CDR3 is TGTGCCAGCAGCCAGAGCGGGGGGGTGAGTGAGCAGTTCTTC. Protein: CASSQSGGVSEQFF. This chain uses TRBV3-1 with TRBJ2-1; 10 bases line up with TRBD2. This CDR3 has 14 amino acids. The V gene's germline CDR1 is LGHDT and CDR2 YNNKEL (reference sequence). The junction had 5 bases not matched to a gene; V was cut back by 3 bases and J by 9 bases.

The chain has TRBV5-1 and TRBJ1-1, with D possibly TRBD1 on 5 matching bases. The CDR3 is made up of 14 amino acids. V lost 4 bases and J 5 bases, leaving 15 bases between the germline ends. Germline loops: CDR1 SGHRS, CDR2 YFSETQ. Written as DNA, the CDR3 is TGCGCCAGCAGCCTTGGGGCATTTTCGACTGAAGCTTTCTTT. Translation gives CASSLGAFSTEAFF.

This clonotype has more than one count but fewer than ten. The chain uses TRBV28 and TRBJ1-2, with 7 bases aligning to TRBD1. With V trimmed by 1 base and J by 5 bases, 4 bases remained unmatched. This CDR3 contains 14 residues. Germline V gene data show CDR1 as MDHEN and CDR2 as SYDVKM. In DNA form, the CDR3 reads TGTGCCAGCAGTTTATCAGGGGGGAGGTATGGCTACACCTTC. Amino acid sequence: CASSLSGGRYGYTF.

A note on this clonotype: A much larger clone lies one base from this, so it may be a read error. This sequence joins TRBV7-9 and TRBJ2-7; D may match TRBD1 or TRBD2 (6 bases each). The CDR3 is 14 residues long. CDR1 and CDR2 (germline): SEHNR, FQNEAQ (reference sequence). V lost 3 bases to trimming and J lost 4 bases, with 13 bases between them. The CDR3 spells CASSFSQGRYEQYF. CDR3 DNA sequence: TGTGCCAGCAGCTTTTCTCAGGGGAGGTACGAGCAGTACTTC.

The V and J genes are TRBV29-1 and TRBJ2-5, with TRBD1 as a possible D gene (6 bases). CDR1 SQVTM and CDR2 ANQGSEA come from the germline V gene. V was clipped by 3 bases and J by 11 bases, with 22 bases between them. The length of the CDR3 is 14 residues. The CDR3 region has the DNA TGCAGCGTTGAGGTTTCCCAGGGGAATCTCAGGCAGTACTTC. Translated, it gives CSVEVSQGNLRQYF.

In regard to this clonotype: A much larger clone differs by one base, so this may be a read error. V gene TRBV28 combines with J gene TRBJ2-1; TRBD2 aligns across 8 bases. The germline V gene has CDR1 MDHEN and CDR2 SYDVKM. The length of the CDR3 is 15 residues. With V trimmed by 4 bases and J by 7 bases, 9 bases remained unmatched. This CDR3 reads CASSSPGGAKNEQFF. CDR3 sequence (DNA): TGTGCCAGCAGTTCTCCCGGGGGGGCCAAGAATGAGCAGTTCTTC.

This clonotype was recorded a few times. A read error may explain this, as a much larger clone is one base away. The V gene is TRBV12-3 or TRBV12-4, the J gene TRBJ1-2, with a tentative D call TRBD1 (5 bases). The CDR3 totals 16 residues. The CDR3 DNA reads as TGTGCCGGCAGCCCCCTCCACAGGCCTTCTAACTATGGCTACACCTTC. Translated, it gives CAGSPLHRPSNYGYTF.

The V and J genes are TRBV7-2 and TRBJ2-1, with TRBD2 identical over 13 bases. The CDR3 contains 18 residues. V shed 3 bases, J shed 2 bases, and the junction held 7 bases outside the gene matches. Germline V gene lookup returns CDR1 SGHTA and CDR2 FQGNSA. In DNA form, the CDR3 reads TGTGCCAGCAGCTTTACTAGCGGGGGGGCCCGGGCCTACAATGAGCAGTTCTTC. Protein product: CASSFTSGGARAYNEQFF.

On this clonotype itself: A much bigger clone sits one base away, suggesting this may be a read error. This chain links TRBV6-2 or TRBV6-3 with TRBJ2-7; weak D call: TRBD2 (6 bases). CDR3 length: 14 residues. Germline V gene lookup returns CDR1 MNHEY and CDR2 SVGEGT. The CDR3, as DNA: TGTGCCAGCAGGTACTCGGCGGAGGGCTACGAGCAGTACTTC. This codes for CASRYSAEGYEQYF.

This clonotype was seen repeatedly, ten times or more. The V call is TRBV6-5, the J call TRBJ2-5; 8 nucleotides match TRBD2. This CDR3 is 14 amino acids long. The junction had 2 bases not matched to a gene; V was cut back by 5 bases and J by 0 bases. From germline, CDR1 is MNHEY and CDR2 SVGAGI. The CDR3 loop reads CASSPGLDQETQYF. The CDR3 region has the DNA TGTGCCAGCAGTCCGGGACTAGACCAAGAGACCCAGTACTTC.

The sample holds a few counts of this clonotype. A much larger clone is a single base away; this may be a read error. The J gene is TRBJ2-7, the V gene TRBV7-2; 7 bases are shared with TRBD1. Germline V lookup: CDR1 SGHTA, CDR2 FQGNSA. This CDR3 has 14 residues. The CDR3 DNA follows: TGTGCCAGCTGCTTAGGGGGCAGTACCTACGAGCAGTACTTC. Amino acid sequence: CASCLGGSTYEQYF.

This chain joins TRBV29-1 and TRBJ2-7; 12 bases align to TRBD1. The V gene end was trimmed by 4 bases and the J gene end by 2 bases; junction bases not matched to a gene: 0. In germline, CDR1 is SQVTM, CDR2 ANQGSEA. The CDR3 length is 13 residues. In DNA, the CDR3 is TGCAGCGTTGGGGACAGGGGGCCCTACGAGCAGTACTTC. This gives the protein CSVGDRGPYEQYF.

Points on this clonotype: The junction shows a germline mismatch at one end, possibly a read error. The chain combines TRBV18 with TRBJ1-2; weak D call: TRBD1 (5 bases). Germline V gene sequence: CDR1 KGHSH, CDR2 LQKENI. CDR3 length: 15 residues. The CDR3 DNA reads TGTACCAGCTCACCACCGAACTCTCGGGGCTCTGGCTACACCTTC. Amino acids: CTSSPPNSRGSGYTF.

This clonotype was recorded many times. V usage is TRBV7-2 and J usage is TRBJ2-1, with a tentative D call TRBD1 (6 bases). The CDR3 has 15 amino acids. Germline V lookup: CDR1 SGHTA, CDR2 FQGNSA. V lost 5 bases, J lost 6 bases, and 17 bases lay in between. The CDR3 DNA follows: TGTGCCAGCAGCCAGAGAGGCCTAGGGGGCAATGAGCAGTTCTTC. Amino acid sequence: CASSQRGLGGNEQFF.

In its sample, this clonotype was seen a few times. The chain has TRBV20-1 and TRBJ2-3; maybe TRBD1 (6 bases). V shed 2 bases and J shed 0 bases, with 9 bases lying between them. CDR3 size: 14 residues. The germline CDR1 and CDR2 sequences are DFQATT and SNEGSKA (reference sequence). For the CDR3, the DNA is TGCAGTGCTAGATCAGGGGTCAGCACAGATACGCAGTATTTT. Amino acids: CSARSGVSTDTQYF.

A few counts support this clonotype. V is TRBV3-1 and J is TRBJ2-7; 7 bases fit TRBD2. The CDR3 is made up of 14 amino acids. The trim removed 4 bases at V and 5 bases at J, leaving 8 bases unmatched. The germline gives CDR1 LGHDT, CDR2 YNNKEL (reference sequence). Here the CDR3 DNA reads TGTGCCAGCAGCCGGTCGGGGGGTCTCCACGAGCAGTACTTC. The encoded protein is CASSRSGGLHEQYF.

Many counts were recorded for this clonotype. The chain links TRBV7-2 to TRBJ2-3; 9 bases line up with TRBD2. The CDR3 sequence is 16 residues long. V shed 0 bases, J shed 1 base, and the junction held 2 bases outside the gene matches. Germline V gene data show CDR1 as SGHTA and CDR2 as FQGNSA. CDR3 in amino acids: CASSLAASGGTDTQYF. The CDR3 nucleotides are TGTGCCAGCAGCTTAGCGGCTAGCGGGGGCACAGATACGCAGTATTTT. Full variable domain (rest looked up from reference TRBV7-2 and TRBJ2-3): GAGVSQSPSNKVTEKGKDVELRCDPISGHTALYWYRQSLGQGLEFLIYFQGNSAPDKSGLPSDRFSAERTGGSVSTLTIQRTQQEDSAVYLCASSLAASGGTDTQYFGPGTRLTVL.